These 15 T cell receptor beta chains were sequenced from one sample in a study of T cell changes during pregnancy in multiple sclerosis. Sequenced by immunoSEQ multiplex PCR; TCRdb stores in-frame clones only, minus some. This sample has 25,000 to 35,000 clones, with approximately 89% found just once. The source was CD8+ T cells from peripheral blood mononuclear cells, collected in the first trimester of pregnancy. All receptors derive from a female donor with multiple sclerosis, enrolled in a pregnancy study.

This chain uses TRBV28 with TRBJ1-3, with TRBD1 identical over 7 bases. The CDR3 runs to 12 residues. Germline assignment: CDR1 MDHEN and CDR2 SYDVKM. V lost 4 bases, J lost 13 bases, and 7 bases stayed unmatched. CDR3 sequence reads: CASSSQGLSIYF. The CDR3 DNA sequence: TGTGCCAGCAGTTCACAGGGGCTTTCGATATATTTT.

The chain has TRBV6-1 and TRBJ2-5; a weak D match, TRBD2 (5 bases). Germline lookup yields CDR1 MNHNS and CDR2 SASEGT. Trimming took 5 bases from V and 0 from J, leaving 13 bases between them. The length of the CDR3 is 15 residues. This chain's CDR3 is CASSIPGWYQETQYF. CDR3 DNA: TGTGCCAGCAGTATCCCGGGGTGGTACCAAGAGACCCAGTACTTC.

V is TRBV4-1 and J is TRBJ1-1, with no clear D. Germline V gene sequence: CDR1 MGHRA, CDR2 YSYEKL. The CDR3 runs 14 residues. V was cut by 5 bases and J by 0 bases, with 10 bases left in between. The CDR3 DNA follows: TGCGCCAGCAGCTACAGCGGGCTGAACACTGAAGCTTTCTTT. Amino acid sequence: CASSYSGLNTEAFF.

The V call is TRBV2, the J call TRBJ2-5; TRBD2 aligns across 9 bases. The J call could be wrong; TRBJ2-7 is a better fit for the DNA end. Germline V gene data show CDR1 as SNHLY and CDR2 as FYNNEI. This CDR3 contains 15 residues. The CDR3 loop reads CASSERGGRGYEQYF. Here the CDR3 DNA reads TGTGCCAGCAGTGAAAGGGGCGGGAGGGGCTACGAGCAGTACTTC.

The chain uses TRBV25-1 and TRBJ1-1; 7 bases are shared with TRBD1. The CDR3 is 14 residues long. The V gene end was trimmed by 4 bases and the J gene end by 5 bases; junction bases not matched to a gene: 7. The germline CDR1 and CDR2 sequences are MGHDK and SYGVNS. This chain's CDR3 is CASSVTGAGTEAFF. CDR3 coding DNA: TGTGCCAGCAGTGTCACAGGGGCAGGGACTGAAGCTTTCTTT.

V is TRBV5-1 and J is TRBJ1-4; a possible D gene is TRBD1 (5 bases). This CDR3 is built from 15 residues. Trimming left V 4 bases short and J 0 bases short, with 10 bases between. CDR1 and CDR2 from the germline V gene are SGHRS and YFSETQ. CDR3 DNA sequence: TGCGCCAGCAGCCCGGGGGTCGCAACTAATGAAAAACTGTTTTTT. Translated: CASSPGVATNEKLFF.

The chain combines TRBV6-1 with TRBJ2-5, with 8 nucleotides matching TRBD1. The V and J ends lost 3 bases and 5 bases, in that order; junction bases with no gene match: 11. The CDR3 covers 16 residues. The germline V gene has CDR1 MNHNS and CDR2 SASEGT. The CDR3 loop is CASSDYAGTGGETQYF. DNA for the CDR3: TGTGCCAGCAGTGATTACGCCGGGACAGGTGGTGAGACCCAGTACTTC.

The rearrangement links TRBV5-1 to TRBJ2-1; D may be TRBD1 (6 bases). Germline V CDR1 and CDR2: SGHRS, YFSETQ. The V gene lost 1 base and the J gene lost 7 bases, with 15 bases spanning the gap. The CDR3 has 15 residues. The CDR3 DNA follows: TGCGCCAGCAGCTTGTATCAGGGGCTCGAAAATGAGCAGTTCTTC. Translation gives CASSLYQGLENEQFF.

The chain uses TRBV27 and TRBJ2-7; perhaps TRBD1 as D (6 bases). The length of the CDR3 is 16 residues. The germline CDR1 and CDR2 sequences are MNHEY and SMNVEV (reference sequence). With 5 bases removed from V and 2 bases from J, the gap between germline ends came to 19 bases. The CDR3 sequence is CASSAQAGDQTYEQYF. CDR3 in DNA: TGTGCCAGCAGTGCACAGGCAGGGGATCAGACCTACGAGCAGTACTTC.

This clone has just one count. The chain has TRBV27 and TRBJ1-1; no definite D call. This CDR3 comprises 11 residues. Trimming cost V 3 bases and J 4 bases, with 3 bases left between them. The germline CDR1 and CDR2 sequences are MNHEY and SMNVEV (reference sequence). CDR3: CASSFGTEAFF. The CDR3 DNA reads as TGTGCCAGCAGTTTCGGCACTGAAGCTTTCTTT.

The V and J genes are TRBV4-1 and TRBJ1-1; D may be TRBD1 (5 bases). Germline V lookup: CDR1 MGHRA, CDR2 YSYEKL. This CDR3 is built from 15 residues. Deletions cut 2 bases from V and 0 bases from J, with 10 bases between. As DNA, the CDR3 is TGCGCCAGCAGCCAAACAAGGGGTATGAACACTGAAGCTTTCTTT. Amino acids: CASSQTRGMNTEAFF.

This clone was observed a few times. The chain employs TRBV30 and TRBJ1-3; D remains unclear. Per the germline V gene, CDR1 is GTSNPN and CDR2 is SVGIG (reference sequence). The CDR3 has 12 residues. V was pared by 2 bases and J by 4 bases, with 6 bases between. CDR3 loop: CAWSYGGNTIYF. CDR3 nucleotide sequence: TGTGCCTGGAGTTACGGGGGAAACACCATATATTTT.

This clone appeared a single time. The V and J genes are TRBV10-3 and TRBJ2-1, with TRBD2 matching over 7 bases. Per germline, CDR1 ENHRY and CDR2 SYGVKD. The V gene end was trimmed by 5 bases and the J gene end by 8 bases; junction bases not matched to a gene: 6. This CDR3 contains 13 residues. The DNA of the CDR3 is TGTGCCATCAGTAGACAACGGGGGGATGAGCAGTTCTTC. This sequence encodes CAISRQRGDEQFF.

V gene TRBV28 combines with J gene TRBJ2-7; 7 bases align to TRBD2. The germline V gene encodes CDR1 MDHEN and CDR2 SYDVKM. The CDR3 has 14 residues. V trimming: 2 bases; J trimming: 3 bases; junction bases outside the gene matches: 4. The CDR3 region is CASSLLAEYYEQYF. The CDR3, as DNA: TGTGCCAGCAGTTTACTAGCGGAATACTACGAGCAGTACTTC.

The rearrangement links TRBV2 to TRBJ2-7; 7 nucleotides line up with TRBD2. The CDR3 sequence is 14 residues long. The V gene end was trimmed by 11 bases and the J gene end by 3 bases; junction bases not matched to a gene: 13. CDR1 and CDR2 (germline): SNHLY, FYNNEI. CDR3 sequence (DNA): TGTGCCGGGGGGGGGACGGAGAAATACTACGAGCAGTACTTC. The encoded protein is CAGGGTEKYYEQYF.